This entry concerns a single T cell receptor beta chain. Its target is not known. This entry is derived from a study of molecular identifiers for immune sequencing clone quantification. Study observations and caveats: Sizes of clones that are highly expanded could be underestimated (if identical TCR molecules share a barcode). Among effectors, clones above 20 RNA copies held over 98% of molecules; among naive cells, under 1%.

Germline V gene data show CDR1 as LGHNA and CDR2 as YNFKEQ. The CDR3 spans 16 residues. Trimming removed 0 bases at V and 3 bases at J, with 13 bases between. For naive CD8 T cells, sorting used the CD8+CD4-CCR7+CD45RA+ phenotype. Via MiXCR, TCRdb re-called the PCR reads, giving one row per CDR3 protein. The repertoire includes around 470,000 distinct CDR3 sequences, about 21% of them detected once, and under 0.85% sits in the top ten. The source is a human donor in good health. Some libraries in this study had Jurkat cell RNA spiked in. The sample consisted of naive CD8+ T cells from blood, with Jurkat cell RNA spiked in. Subset given: FACS-sorted CD8+CD4-CCR7+CD45RA+ naive T cells. The rearrangement joins TRBV4-2 to TRBJ2-3, with D perhaps matching TRBD2 (5 bases). CDR3 in DNA: TGTGCCAGCAGCCAAGATAGTGCGGGTCTAACAGATACGCAGTATTTT. It translates to CASSQDSAGLTDTQYF.